This T cell receptor beta chain was captured by sequencing in a study of blood T cell repertoires in COVID-19. The data were produced by immunoSEQ multiplex PCR, yet TCRdb's version contains in-frame clones alone and is incomplete. The sample includes about 220,000 clones, around three quarters of them seen just once. The sequence was collected from a woman in her 70s with acute or convalescent COVID-19. The source material was peripheral blood.

CDR3 coding DNA: TGTGCCAGCAGTCTGGACAGGGTCGCTAGTGGCTACACCTTC. Amino acid sequence: CASSLDRVASGYTF. The chain combines TRBV2 with TRBJ1-2; 8 bases match TRBD1. This CDR3 has 14 amino acids. J was trimmed by 7 bases and V by 5 bases; bases with no gene match: 9. Germline values: CDR1 SNHLY, CDR2 FYNNEI.